The TCR beta chain described here comes from a study of T cell repertoires in cytomegalovirus infection. Study information: Used in the study were CMV epitopes, some recently identified and HLA-C-restricted, others well-studied and HLA-B-restricted. In public TCR beta signatures, there were indications of both CMV infection and matching HLA type. Regarding the study as a whole: HLA-C-restricted CMV-specific TCR beta clonotypes prevailed in the ex vivo response.

Points on this clonotype: No antigen is known for it.

V lost 6 bases to trimming and J lost 4 bases, with 12 bases between them. This CDR3 has 13 amino acids. In germline, CDR1 is SGHVS, CDR2 FNYEAQ. TCRdb re-called the reads through MiXCR, storing one row per CDR3 protein. The sample shows around 900,000 distinct CDR3 sequences, 30% to 40% of them seen only once. This clonotype originated in a human donor in good health (CMV status not recorded). Some clones in this sample may be carry-over from other donors' samples. This chain links TRBV7-6 with TRBJ1-1; a weak D match, TRBD1 (6 bases). The source was cultured CD8+ T cells from PBMCs, collected from culture after CMV antigen stimulation. CDR3 sequence (DNA): TGTGCCAGCAGTCGGGGGCCGGTCACTGAAGCTTTCTTT. It codes for CASSRGPVTEAFF.